Each of the 20 T cell receptor beta chains below was sequenced from the same sample in a study of cytomegalovirus exposure and HLA in healthy donors (dated by TCRdb to about 2017). The library relied on the immunoSEQ multiplex PCR assay. For the multiplex PCR, a mixture combining 60 forward primers for TCR Vbeta segments and 13 reverse primers for TCR Jbeta segments was used. The immuneACCESS repertoire file appears here via TCRdb, limited to in-frame rearrangements. These files lack a portion of the clones; in checked studies, under half of the deficit traces to unresolved V genes, and the cause of the others is not known. The sample contains about 150,000 clones, around 75% of them found a single time. In total, the top ten clones hold 1.6% of the sample. Sequencing was done on a sample of PBMCs. The origin of the receptors is a woman aged 18-35 years in good health and CMV-seronegative.

The sample holds a few counts of this clone. The CDR3 spells CASSLAEVTDTQYF. The DNA of the CDR3 is TGCGCCAGCAGCTTGGCAGAGGTCACAGATACGCAGTATTTT. The chain carries TRBV5-1 and TRBJ2-3; D ambiguous. Germline lookup yields CDR1 SGHRS and CDR2 YFSETQ. Trimming cost V 0 bases and J 2 bases, with 7 bases left between them. The CDR3 length is 14 residues. Drawing the rest from reference TRBV5-1 and TRBJ2-3, the complete variable domain is KAGVTQTPRYLIKTRGQQVTLSCSPISGHRSVSWYQQTPGQGLQFLFEYFSETQRNKGNFPGRFSGRQFSNSRSEMNVSTLELGDSALYLCASSLAEVTDTQYFGPGTRLTVL.

The sample holds a few counts of this clone. The CDR3 protein is CASSLDQSSYEQYF. The CDR3 DNA reads as TGTGCCAGCAGTTTAGATCAGTCCTCCTACGAGCAGTACTTC. V and J are TRBV28 and TRBJ2-7; D uncertain. Per the germline V gene, CDR1 is MDHEN and CDR2 is SYDVKM. The V end lost 2 bases, the J end lost 0 bases, and 8 bases lay between the germline ends. The CDR3 has 14 amino acids.

The rearrangement uses TRBV2 and TRBJ1-5; D remains ambiguous. Germline V CDR1 and CDR2: SNHLY, FYNNEI. V dropped 3 bases and J dropped 0 bases, with 9 bases sitting between them. This CDR3 comprises 15 residues. CDR3 region: CASSDTRLSNQPQHF. CDR3 sequence (DNA): TGTGCCAGCAGTGATACAAGACTTAGCAATCAGCCCCAGCATTTT.

The chain is built from TRBV10-3 and TRBJ2-3; 7 nucleotides line up with TRBD2. Trimming at V came to 6 bases and at J to 6 bases, leaving 12 bases not matched to a gene. The CDR3 runs 15 residues. CDR1 is ENHRY and CDR2 is SYGVKD in the germline V gene. CDR3: CAIRDPRGSGDTQYF. The CDR3 DNA reads TGTGCCATCAGGGACCCCCGCGGGAGCGGGGATACGCAGTATTTT.

The chain uses TRBV7-6 and TRBJ2-1; 11 positions agree with TRBD2. The trim removed 5 bases at V and 3 bases at J, leaving 6 bases unmatched. Germline assignment: CDR1 SGHVS and CDR2 FNYEAQ. This CDR3 has 16 amino acids. CDR3 residues: CASSGLAGGFYNEQFF. The DNA for the CDR3 is TGTGCCAGCAGCGGCCTAGCGGGGGGCTTCTACAATGAGCAGTTCTTC. The entire variable domain, with the rest obtained from reference TRBV7-6 and TRBJ2-1, is as follows: GAGVSQSPRYKVTKRGQDVALRCDPISGHVSLYWYRQALGQGPEFLTYFNYEAQQDKSGLPNDRFSAERPEGSISTLTIQRTEQRDSAMYRCASSGLAGGFYNEQFFGPGTRLTVL.

This clone was detected a few times. The chain recombines TRBV6-1 with TRBJ2-5, with D possibly TRBD1 on 5 matching bases. The CDR3 consists of 16 residues. Germline loops: CDR1 MNHNS, CDR2 SASEGT. V was pared by 2 bases and J by 2 bases, with 15 bases between. In DNA form, the CDR3 reads TGTGCCAGCAGTGAATACCCAGGGAAAAGTCAAGAGACCCAGTACTTC. Amino acid sequence: CASSEYPGKSQETQYF.

In its sample, this clone was seen a few times. The rearrangement links TRBV5-1 to TRBJ1-2; weak D call: TRBD1 (6 bases). This CDR3 contains 15 residues. The V end was cut by 4 bases, the J end by 4 bases, with 17 bases between. Germline V gene sequence: CDR1 SGHRS, CDR2 YFSETQ. As DNA, the CDR3 is TGCGCCAGCAGCCAAAGATCCGGGACATCCTATGGCTACACCTTC. It yields the protein CASSQRSGTSYGYTF.

V usage is TRBV9 and J usage is TRBJ2-2; D possibly corresponds to TRBD1 (6 bases). V lost 3 bases to trimming and J lost 2 bases, with 11 bases between them. CDR1 is SGDLS, CDR2 YYNGEE, per germline. There are 15 residues in the CDR3. The CDR3 DNA reads as TGTGCCAGCAGCGCTGGGGGCGGTAACACCGGGGAGCTGTTTTTT. Translated, it gives CASSAGGGNTGELFF.

J is TRBJ2-7 and V is TRBV6-6; 7 bases are a match to TRBD1. This CDR3 region has 14 residues. Germline assignment: CDR1 MNHNY and CDR2 SVGAGI (reference sequence). V lost 4 bases to trimming and J lost 6 bases; unmatched junction nucleotides: 9. CDR3 nucleotides: TGTGCCAGCAGTTTCTACAGGGGAACGGGCGAGCAGTACTTC. Amino acids: CASSFYRGTGEQYF.

The V gene is TRBV4-3, the J gene TRBJ1-4; D not certain. V was trimmed by 1 base and J by 5 bases, leaving 14 bases between them. The CDR3 is made up of 16 amino acids. The germline CDR1 and CDR2 sequences are LGHNA and YSLEER. CDR3 sequence: CASSQVDAGRNEKLFF. The CDR3 coding sequence is TGCGCCAGCAGCCAAGTTGATGCGGGAAGGAATGAAAAACTGTTTTTT.

V usage is TRBV5-1 and J usage is TRBJ1-3; the D gene is possibly TRBD1 (5 bases). CDR1 is SGHRS and CDR2 is YFSETQ in the germline V gene. Trimming pared 0 bases from V and 1 base from J, leaving 14 bases between. The CDR3 contains 17 residues. CDR3 in amino acids: CASSLVGEFRSGNTIYF. The CDR3 nucleotides are TGCGCCAGCAGCTTGGTAGGGGAATTCAGGTCTGGAAACACCATATATTTT.

The chain has TRBV6-7 and TRBJ2-2; 13 bases are shared with TRBD2. TRBV6-7 has ORF status, its function being uncertain. The V gene end was trimmed by 7 bases and the J gene end by 1 base; junction bases not matched to a gene: 15. The CDR3 loop spans 20 amino acids. The CDR3 here is CASTTLAGGPRNMNTGELFF. The CDR3 DNA reads TGTGCCAGCACCACACTAGCGGGGGGGCCAAGAAACATGAACACCGGGGAGCTGTTTTTT.

This chain uses TRBV29-1 with TRBJ1-3; D gene unclear. Germline V gives CDR1 SQVTM, CDR2 ANQGSEA. CDR3 length: 15 residues. The V gene lost 7 bases and the J gene lost 0 bases, with 16 bases spanning the gap. CDR3 loop: CSASTGSYSGNTIYF. CDR3 bases: TGCAGCGCTTCAACCGGGTCATACTCTGGAAACACCATATATTTT.

The V gene is TRBV5-4, the J gene TRBJ1-1, with D unresolved. The germline gives CDR1 SGHNT, CDR2 YYREEE (reference sequence). The length of the CDR3 is 13 residues. Trimming took 0 bases from V and 1 from J, leaving 4 bases between them. CDR3 residues: CASSLGRNTEAFF. DNA for the CDR3: TGTGCCAGCAGCTTGGGCAGGAACACTGAAGCTTTCTTT. Looking up the rest from reference TRBV5-4 and TRBJ1-1 gives the full variable domain: ETGVTQSPTHLIKTRGQQVTLRCSSQSGHNTVSWYQQALGQGPQFIFQYYREEENGRGNFPPRFSGLQFPNYSSELNVNALELDDSALYLCASSLGRNTEAFFGQGTRLTVV.

The gene calls are TRBV2 and TRBJ2-3; 9 bases are a match to TRBD2. Germline values: CDR1 SNHLY, CDR2 FYNNEI. The CDR3 is made up of 17 amino acids. V gave up 2 bases and J gave up 2 bases; unmatched junction bases: 8. CDR3 residues: CASSEPLAGFYTDTQYF. Here the CDR3 DNA reads TGTGCCAGCAGTGAACCCCTAGCGGGGTTTTACACAGATACGCAGTATTTT.

This clone was detected only a few times. V usage is TRBV7-9 and J usage is TRBJ1-4; 7 bases agree with TRBD1. Trimming removed 4 bases from V and 4 bases from J; junction bases left unmatched: 6. This CDR3 has 15 amino acids. Germline V lookup: CDR1 SEHNR, CDR2 FQNEAQ (reference sequence). CDR3 in DNA: TGTGCCAGCAGCTCCCGGGGGACAGATAATGAAAAACTGTTTTTT. Protein: CASSSRGTDNEKLFF.

The chain couples TRBV2 to TRBJ2-1, with TRBD2 matching over 9 bases. Germline CDR1 and CDR2: SNHLY and FYNNEI. The length of the CDR3 is 14 residues. After removal of 7 bases from V and 1 base from J, the junction contained 2 bases not matched to a gene. The CDR3 bases are TGTGCCAGCAATGGACTAGCGTCCTACAATGAGCAGTTCTTC. Encoded protein: CASNGLASYNEQFF. The full variable domain, in which reference TRBV2 and TRBJ2-1 provide the parts outside the CDR3, is EPEVTQTPSHQVTQMGQEVILRCVPISNHLYFYWYRQILGQKVEFLVSFYNNEISEKSEIFDDQFSVERPDGSNFTLKIRSTKLEDSAMYFCASNGLASYNEQFFGPGTRLTVL.

This clone was picked up a small number of times. Sequence at one end of the junction differs from germline and may be a read error. The gene calls are TRBV7-9 and TRBJ1-2; D is ambiguous. Germline V gene lookup returns CDR1 SEHNR and CDR2 FQNEAQ (reference sequence). This CDR3 spans 13 amino acids. CDR3 sequence (DNA): TGTTCCAGCAGCCCGGGGATGATCGGTGGCTACACCTTC. Translation: CSSSPGMIGGYTF.

The V call is TRBV27, the J call TRBJ2-5; possibly TRBD2 for D (5 bases). Per germline, CDR1 MNHEY and CDR2 SMNVEV (reference sequence). The CDR3 runs to 13 residues. The V and J ends lost 3 bases and 2 bases respectively, with 7 bases between them. Here the CDR3 DNA reads TGTGCCAGCAGTTTCCGGGATCAAGAGACCCAGTACTTC. This translates into CASSFRDQETQYF.

In its sample, this clone was seen once. This chain uses TRBV27 with TRBJ1-2; the match to TRBD1 covers 11 bases. The V gene end was trimmed by 8 bases and the J gene end by 4 bases; junction bases not matched to a gene: 3. Germline lookup yields CDR1 MNHEY and CDR2 SMNVEV (reference sequence). The CDR3 has 13 amino acids. CDR3 sequence: CASGGTGGYGYTF. In DNA form, the CDR3 reads TGTGCCAGCGGCGGGACAGGGGGCTATGGCTACACCTTC.